The clone carrying this T cell receptor beta chain has only a few counts. The sample originates from a study of T-cell reconstitution after alpha-beta-depleted transplantation in children. A library of TCRbeta sequences, prepared with unique molecular identifiers, was generated. MiXCR, run by TCRdb on the PCR reads, gives a single entry per CDR3 protein. Of over 550,000 distinct CDR3 sequences listed, approximately 10% were seen once; the top ten hold about 4%. The V gene lost 4 bases and the J gene lost 2 bases, with 10 bases spanning the gap. In germline, CDR1 is SGHNT, CDR2 YYREEE (reference sequence). The CDR3 covers 14 residues.

The V gene is TRBV5-4, the J gene TRBJ2-4, with D uncertain. Sequencing used PBMCs from the stem cell graft donor, obtained from the stem cell graft. The TCR sequence derives from a human donor who donated a stem cell graft to a child with acute myeloid leukemia. CDR3 nucleotide sequence: TGTGCCAGCAGCCAGGATGGGTCCAAAAACATTCAGTACTTC. Amino acid sequence: CASSQDGSKNIQYF.